One sample yielded the 20 T cell receptor beta chains listed below, sequenced in a study of cytomegalovirus exposure and HLA in healthy donors listed by TCRdb under 2017. The protocol used for the library was the immunoSEQ multiplex PCR assay. For the multiplex PCR, a mixture combining 60 forward primers for TCR Vbeta segments and 13 reverse primers for TCR Jbeta segments was used. Not all clones reach the TCRdb copy of this immuneACCESS table, which keeps in-frame sequences only. Checked studies attribute under half of the gap to unresolved V genes and leave the rest unexplained. This sample is represented by approximately 100,000 clones; approximately 89% of them were singletons. Approximately 3.9% of the sample is held by the ten biggest clonotypes. The sequenced sample consisted of PBMCs. The receptors here all came from a man in his thirties or forties in good health and CMV-seronegative.

The rearrangement joins TRBV9 to TRBJ1-6; 8 bases are shared with TRBD1. The CDR3 loop spans 15 amino acids. Trimming cost V 4 bases and J 7 bases; bases outside gene matches: 7. Per germline, CDR1 SGDLS and CDR2 YYNGEE. CDR3 nucleotide sequence: TGTGCCAGCAGCAACGGACAGGGTGGGAATTCACCCCTCCACTTT. Protein product: CASSNGQGGNSPLHF.

This clone has a single count. The gene calls are TRBV11-2 and TRBJ1-2; TRBD1 aligns across 7 bases. Trimming took 0 bases from V and 3 from J; bases not matched to a gene: 7. The V gene's germline CDR1 is SGHAT and CDR2 FQNNGV. The CDR3 length is 16 residues. CDR3 protein: CASSLERPGGYYGYTF. The CDR3 DNA is TGTGCCAGCAGCTTAGAGAGGCCAGGGGGTTACTATGGCTACACCTTC.

The sample holds one count of this clone. The V call is TRBV5-1, the J call TRBJ1-1; D call uncertain. V was shortened by 4 bases and J by 5 bases, with 12 bases between the two germline ends. There are 13 residues in the CDR3. Germline loops: CDR1 SGHRS, CDR2 YFSETQ. This CDR3 is CASSLRVGTEAFF. CDR3 DNA: TGCGCCAGCAGCCTGAGGGTGGGAACTGAAGCTTTCTTT.

The chain carries TRBV6-4 and TRBJ1-5, with 7 nucleotides matching TRBD1. CDR3 length: 15 residues. Germline CDR1 reads MRHNA; CDR2 reads SNTAGT. Trimming cost V 0 bases and J 7 bases; bases outside gene matches: 6. In nucleotides, the CDR3 is TGTGCCAGCAGTGACTCGACAGGGTCTAGGCAGCCCCAGCATTTT. It is translated as CASSDSTGSRQPQHF.

This clone was counted a few times. CDR3: CASSLHVGGNTEAFF. The DNA for the CDR3 is TGTGCCAGCAGCTTGCACGTAGGAGGGAACACTGAAGCTTTCTTT. The chain has TRBV5-5 and TRBJ1-1; no firm D call. The germline V and J ends were trimmed by 1 base and 1 base, with 11 bases remaining between them. The CDR3 runs to 15 residues. Looked up from germline, CDR1 is SGHKS and CDR2 is YYEKEE (reference sequence).

The sample holds one count of this clone. This chain joins TRBV20-1 and TRBJ2-1; 9 bases agree with TRBD2. Germline values: CDR1 DFQATT, CDR2 SNEGSKA (reference sequence). This CDR3 comprises 11 residues. The V and J ends lost 8 bases and 10 bases, in that order; junction bases with no gene match: 6. CDR3 bases: TGCAGTTATAGCGGGGGAGTCGAGCAGTTCTTC. It specifies CSYSGGVEQFF.

V usage is TRBV19 and J usage is TRBJ2-7; 7 bases align to TRBD2. J lost 5 bases, V lost 1 base, and 5 bases had no gene match. The germline gives CDR1 LNHDA, CDR2 SQIVND (reference sequence). The CDR3 length is 14 residues. The CDR3 bases are TGTGCCAGTAGTATAGTACCACGGGGGGACGAGCAGTACTTC. Translation gives CASSIVPRGDEQYF.

V usage is TRBV25-1 and J usage is TRBJ1-3; perhaps TRBD1 as D (5 bases). The CDR3 covers 14 residues. Germline V gene sequence: CDR1 MGHDK, CDR2 SYGVNS. V lost 6 bases and J lost 2, with 11 bases in between. CDR3 in amino acids: CASRPGLAGNTIYF. Written as DNA, the CDR3 is TGTGCCAGCAGACCAGGGCTAGCTGGAAACACCATATATTTT. Drawing the rest from reference TRBV25-1 and TRBJ1-3, the complete variable domain is EADIYQTPRYLVIGTGKKITLECSQTMGHDKMYWYQQDPGMELHLIHYSYGVNSTEKGDLSSESTVSRIRTEHFPLTLESARPSHTSQYLCASRPGLAGNTIYFGEGSWLTVV.

The J gene is TRBJ1-6, the V gene TRBV19; D remains ambiguous. The V end lost 6 bases, the J end lost 7 bases, and 16 bases lay between the germline ends. Germline CDR1 reads LNHDA; CDR2 reads SQIVND (reference sequence). This CDR3 region has 15 residues. The CDR3 protein is CASRSGEGGNSPLHF. In DNA, the CDR3 is TGTGCCAGTAGGTCAGGAGAGGGAGGAAATTCACCCCTCCACTTT.

The chain couples TRBV27 to TRBJ2-3; TRBD1 aligns across 12 bases. Germline V lookup: CDR1 MNHEY, CDR2 SMNVEV (reference sequence). With 2 bases clipped from V and 3 bases from J, the junction kept 9 bases outside the gene matches. CDR3 length: 18 amino acids. The CDR3 nucleotides are TGTGCCAGCAGTTTACTCGGGACAGGGGGCGTTCAGACAGATACGCAGTATTTT. It translates to CASSLLGTGGVQTDTQYF.

The J gene is TRBJ2-7, the V gene TRBV9, with 12 positions matching TRBD2. Per the germline V gene, CDR1 is SGDLS and CDR2 is YYNGEE. J was trimmed by 7 bases and V by 4 bases; bases with no gene match: 9. The CDR3 spans 15 residues. The CDR3 nucleotides read TGTGCCAGCAGCCCATGGACTAGCGGGGAGAGGGAGCAGTACTTC. It translates to CASSPWTSGEREQYF.

This clone was observed a single time. The rearrangement uses TRBV28 and TRBJ1-5; unclear D gene. CDR1 is MDHEN, CDR2 SYDVKM, per germline. V was clipped by 7 bases and J by 4 bases, with 17 bases between them. The CDR3 spans 15 residues. The CDR3 here is CASKGDAPNNQPQHF. CDR3 nucleotides: TGTGCCAGCAAGGGAGACGCCCCTAATAATCAGCCCCAGCATTTT.

The chain recombines TRBV9 with TRBJ1-6; D is uncertain. V dropped 0 bases and J dropped 7 bases, with 8 bases sitting between them. The CDR3 consists of 14 residues. Germline V lookup: CDR1 SGDLS, CDR2 YYNGEE. The CDR3 sequence is CASSVEQTNSPLHF. CDR3 DNA: TGTGCCAGCAGCGTAGAACAGACAAATTCACCCCTCCACTTT.

The V call is TRBV9, the J call TRBJ2-2; 7 bases match TRBD2. V lost 0 bases and J lost 4; bases outside the gene matches: 6. Germline lookup yields CDR1 SGDLS and CDR2 YYNGEE. The CDR3 sequence is 16 residues long. CDR3 sequence reads: CASSVASSGSTGELFF. The CDR3 DNA follows: TGTGCCAGCAGCGTAGCCTCTAGCGGATCCACCGGGGAGCTGTTTTTT.

This chain joins TRBV5-3 and TRBJ2-7; 11 bases are shared with TRBD2. TRBV5-3 is an ORF; its function is uncertain. The V gene end was trimmed by 0 bases and the J gene end by 2 bases; junction bases not matched to a gene: 1. This CDR3 has 15 amino acids. The CDR3 reads CARSLGTSGPYEQYF. CDR3 nucleotides: TGTGCCAGAAGCTTGGGGACTAGCGGGCCCTACGAGCAGTACTTC.

V is TRBV7-9 and J is TRBJ2-5, with 10 nucleotides matching TRBD2. V dropped 5 bases and J dropped 7; count of bases not matched to a gene: 10. The CDR3 contains 15 residues. The germline CDR1 and CDR2 sequences are SEHNR and FQNEAQ (reference sequence). For the CDR3, the DNA is TGTGCCAGCAGCACTAGCGGGACCACCCGAGGGACCCAGTACTTC. Encoded protein: CASSTSGTTRGTQYF.

The chain carries TRBV27 and TRBJ1-2; D is perhaps TRBD1 (5 bases). The CDR3 sequence is 15 residues long. Per germline, CDR1 MNHEY and CDR2 SMNVEV (reference sequence). V lost 3 bases, J lost 3 bases, and 14 bases lay in between. CDR3 nucleotides: TGTGCCAGCAGTTTCGGGGGAACCAAGGACTATGGCTACACCTTC. This gives the protein CASSFGGTKDYGYTF.

The chain couples TRBV18 to TRBJ1-6; D is undetermined. The CDR3 is 12 residues long. V lost 2 bases and J lost 16, with 12 bases in between. Germline CDR1 reads KGHSH; CDR2 reads LQKENI. Here the CDR3 reads CASSPTQGELHF. DNA of the CDR3: TGTGCCAGCTCACCAACCCAAGGAGAACTCCACTTT.

This rearrangement joins TRBV9 to TRBJ2-7, with D maybe TRBD1 (5 bases). The germline CDR1 and CDR2 sequences are SGDLS and YYNGEE. This CDR3 contains 14 residues. The V end was cut by 2 bases, the J end by 0 bases, with 9 bases between. The CDR3, as DNA: TGTGCCAGCAGCGTTGGCAGGGCCTCCTACGAGCAGTACTTC. It is translated as CASSVGRASYEQYF.

J is TRBJ1-3 and V is TRBV5-4; D not certain. Between the trimmed V and J ends, which lost 0 bases and 6 bases, there was a span of 7 bases. CDR3 length equals 13 residues. Germline-derived CDR1 and CDR2 are SGHNT and YYREEE (reference sequence). The CDR3 region has the DNA TGTGCCAGCAGCTTGGGGGGAGAAAACACCATATATTTT. Amino acids: CASSLGGENTIYF.